This T cell receptor (beta chain) is from a study of blood T cell repertoires in COVID-19. The method was immunoSEQ multiplex PCR; TCRdb's version includes in-frame clones alone and lacks a portion of them. The data show about 88,000 clones, roughly 88% seen once. Looked up from germline, CDR1 is LNHDA and CDR2 is SQIVND (reference sequence). The V gene lost 1 base and the J gene lost 3 bases, with 13 bases spanning the gap. The CDR3 extends over 15 amino acids. Sequenced input: peripheral blood. The chain has TRBV19 and TRBJ2-7, with D possibly TRBD1 on 6 matching bases. This sequence was found in a woman aged 80 or older with acute or convalescent COVID-19. In DNA form, the CDR3 reads TGTGCCAGTAGTATAGGACAGGCAGTATTCTACGAGCAGTACTTC. Translating it yields CASSIGQAVFYEQYF.